A selection of T cell receptor beta chains follows, all from one sample in a study of monozygotic twins with inflammatory bowel disease. No DNA is given; TCRdb re-called the 5' RACE reads and lists each CDR3 protein once. The sample includes around 220,000 distinct CDR3 sequences. The sequencing input was blood. These receptors were obtained from a human donor with ulcerative colitis or Crohn's disease, or a healthy co-twin of an affected twin (not recorded which). CDR3s include the opening cysteine and the closing phenylalanine or tryptophan.

>TRBJ2-2|TRBV7-2|17
CASSSTSGGRGTGELFF
>TRBJ1-6|TRBV19|14
CASSGSFSDSPLHF
>TRBJ1-2|TRBV4-3|13
CASSQVGGYGYTF
>TRBJ2-5|TRBV20-1|11
CSASTGETQYF
>TRBJ2-1|TRBV7-9|15
CASSHPGLAGIEQFF
>TRBJ2-7|TRBV7-9|14
CATRDGGDPYEQYF
>TRBJ2-3|TRBV7-9|15
CASSSLGTTFDTQYF
>TRBJ2-3|TRBV5-1|16
CASSPTTGGGTDTQYF
>TRBJ2-7|TRBV28|12
CATRGLYYEQYF
>TRBJ2-5|TRBV7-2|14
CASSSGGFQETQYF
>TRBJ2-7|TRBV7-9|13
CASTGVNSYEQYF
>TRBJ2-5|TRBV19|14
CASSSRQGGETQYF
>TRBJ1-3|TRBV29-1|14
CSVRQGTSGNTIYF
>TRBJ2-7|TRBV6-5|14
CASSYQQGNYEQYF
>TRBJ1-5|TRBV20-1|12
CSASGFYQPQHF
>TRBJ2-3|TRBV5-1|15
CASFSGGASPDTQYF
>TRBJ2-7|TRBV6-1|15
CASIDGGGARYEQYF
>TRBJ1-2|TRBV4-1|16
CASSQDATGSFYGYTF
>TRBJ2-7|TRBV7-9|12
CASSRISYEQYF
>TRBJ2-7|TRBV6-1|14
CASREQGNPYEQYF
>TRBJ1-1|TRBV6-5|13
CASSYSTVGEAFF
>TRBJ2-7|TRBV29-1|13
CSVPSNVPYEQYF